The sample holds many counts of the clone carrying this T cell receptor beta chain. The germline V gene encodes CDR1 SGHDN and CDR2 FVKESK. V was pared by 4 bases and J by 0 bases, with 8 bases of the junction left unmatched. This CDR3 spans 19 amino acids. The sample originates from a study of response to subunit inactivated influenza vaccine. TCRdb re-analysed the RT-PCR reads in MiXCR, keeping a single row per CDR3 protein. The sample consists of over 400,000 distinct CDR3 sequences, approximately 13% of them appearing once. The starting material was PBMCs from blood, obtained about 40 days after vaccination. The chain employs TRBV14 and TRBJ2-1; 14 bases fit TRBD2. The sequence derives from a man between 45 and 60 years old who received an inactivated influenza vaccine. As DNA, the CDR3 is TGTGCCAGCAGCCGATGGACTAGCGGGAGGTTAAGCTCCTACAATGAGCAGTTCTTC. It is translated as CASSRWTSGRLSSYNEQFF. Supplemented by reference TRBV14 and TRBJ2-1, the full variable domain reads EAGVTQFPSHSVIEKGQTVTLRCDPISGHDNLYWYRRVMGKEIKFLLHFVKESKQDESGMPNNRFLAERTGGTYSTLKVQPAELEDSGVYFCASSRWTSGRLSSYNEQFFGPGTRLTVL.